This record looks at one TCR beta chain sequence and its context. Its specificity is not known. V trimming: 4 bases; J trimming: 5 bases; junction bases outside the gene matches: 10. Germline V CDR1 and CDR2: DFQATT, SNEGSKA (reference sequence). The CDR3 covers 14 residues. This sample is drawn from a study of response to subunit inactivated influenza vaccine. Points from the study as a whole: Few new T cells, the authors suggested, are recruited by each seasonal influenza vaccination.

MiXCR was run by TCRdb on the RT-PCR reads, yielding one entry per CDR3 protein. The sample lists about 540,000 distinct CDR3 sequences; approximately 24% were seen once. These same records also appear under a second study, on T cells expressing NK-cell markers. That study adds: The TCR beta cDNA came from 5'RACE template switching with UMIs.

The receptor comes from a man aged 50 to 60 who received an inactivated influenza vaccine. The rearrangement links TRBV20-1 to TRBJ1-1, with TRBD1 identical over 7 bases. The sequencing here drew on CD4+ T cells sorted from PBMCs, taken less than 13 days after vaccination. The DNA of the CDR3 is TGCAGTGCTATATCAGGGGGGGGTCGTACTGAAGCTTTCTTT. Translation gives CSAISGGGRTEAFF.